Following are 5 T cell receptor beta chains from one sample sequenced in a study of T cells in localized non-small cell lung cancer. Repertoires were generated with immunoSEQ multiplex PCR, while TCRdb's copy carries only in-frame clones and drops some. There are fewer than 35,000 clones in the sample; around 93% occur only once, and approximately 5.4% lies in the top ten. Sequenced material: PBMCs, taken before any cancer treatment. The source of these receptors is a man between 40 and 70 years old with stage II lung adenocarcinoma.

The rearrangement joins TRBV11-2 to TRBJ1-1; 8 bases agree with TRBD1. Trimming removed 5 bases from V and 4 bases from J; junction bases left unmatched: 9. The V gene's germline CDR1 is SGHAT and CDR2 FQNNGV. This CDR3 contains 15 residues. The CDR3 DNA is TGTGCCAGCAGCGAGATGCAGGGGGCAGGCACTGAAGCTTTCTTT. Residues: CASSEMQGAGTEAFF. Filled out from reference TRBV11-2 and TRBJ1-1, the complete variable domain reads EAGVAQSPRYKIIEKRQSVAFWCNPISGHATLYWYQQILGQGPKLLIQFQNNGVVDDSQLPKDRFSAERLKGVDSTLKIQPAKLEDSAVYLCASSEMQGAGTEAFFGQGTRLTVV.

The chain joins TRBV19 to TRBJ1-1, with a possible D match to TRBD1 (6 bases). Germline CDR1 reads LNHDA; CDR2 reads SQIVND (reference sequence). V lost 2 bases to trimming and J lost 1 base, with 8 bases between them. The CDR3 length is 14 residues. In DNA form, the CDR3 reads TGTGCCAGTAGTATAAAGGGGGGGAACACTGAAGCTTTCTTT. Translation gives CASSIKGGNTEAFF.

V and J are TRBV10-2 and TRBJ2-1, with TRBD2 identical over 7 bases. CDR3 length: 17 amino acids. Looked up from germline, CDR1 is WSHSY and CDR2 is SAAADI. Trimming removed 0 bases from V and 1 base from J; junction bases left unmatched: 6. The CDR3 sequence: CASSESVGLPSYNEQFF. CDR3 nucleotide sequence: TGCGCCAGCAGTGAGTCAGTGGGACTACCTTCCTACAATGAGCAGTTCTTC.

The chain employs TRBV29-1 and TRBJ2-7; tentatively, D is TRBD1 (6 bases). The CDR3 sequence is 14 residues long. The germline CDR1 and CDR2 sequences are SQVTM and ANQGSEA. V gave up 0 bases and J gave up 2 bases, with 11 bases separating them. In nucleotides, the CDR3 is TGCAGCGTTGAAGAAAACAGGGTCCCCTACGAGCAGTACTTC. This encodes CSVEENRVPYEQYF.

The chain has TRBV28 and TRBJ1-1; TRBD1 matches at 8 bases. Germline CDR1 is MDHEN and CDR2 is SYDVKM. The CDR3 is 15 amino acids. The J segment lost 0 bases and the V segment lost 7 bases, leaving 7 bases of the junction unmatched. The CDR3 nucleotides read TGTGCCAGCACAGGGGGCGGTTTGGTGAACACTGAAGCTTTCTTT. Residues: CASTGGGLVNTEAFF.